This TCR beta chain was documented in a study of T-cell reconstitution after alpha-beta-depleted transplantation in children. Unique molecular identifiers were used in preparing the TCRbeta library. TCRdb passed the PCR reads through MiXCR, listing each CDR3 protein once. The sample carries about 110,000 distinct CDR3 sequences, around 6.4% recorded once. This clonotype was detected ten times or more. The TCR was taken from a male patient between 2 and 15 years old who had a stem cell transplant for acute lymphoblastic leukemia, so the T cells may come from the graft donor. Material: PBMCs, mostly from graft donor cells, obtained 360 days after TCRalphabeta/CD19-depleted stem cell transplant.

The CDR3 bases are TGTGCCAGCAGCTTGGGCGTTAAAAACATTCAGTACTTC. Its translation is CASSLGVKNIQYF. The J gene is TRBJ2-4, the V gene TRBV5-8; no clear D. The CDR3 spans 13 residues. Germline values: CDR1 SGHTS, CDR2 YDEGEE. Trimming removed 0 bases from V and 4 bases from J, with 5 bases in between.